This T cell receptor beta chain was retrieved from a study of regulatory T cells in long-lasting Graves disease. Findings and caveats of the study: The analysis examined peripheral blood only and excluded thyroid tissue. Under persistent disease, TRBV28, TRBJ1-2 and TRBJ2-5 were used preferentially. In persistent patients, shared public clonotypes (approximately 3,000) outnumbered those in new patients (around 1,000).

As for time point: newly diagnosed GD, antithyroid drugs for less than 3 months. RNA from PBMCs was the source of the TCR library. American Thyroid Association guidelines were used to diagnose Graves' disease. This clonotype occurred many times. What it binds is unknown. This CDR3 is built from 16 residues. Trimming shortened V by 4 bases and J by 2 bases, and 15 bases separated the two germline ends. The germline V gene encodes CDR1 SGHAT and CDR2 FQNNGV. CDR3-region Arm-PCR and iRepertoire HTBI primers produced the TCR beta libraries. MiXCR, run by TCRdb on the multiplex PCR reads, gives a single entry per CDR3 protein. Of about 370,000 distinct CDR3 sequences in the sample, around a sixth were seen once.

Sample: peripheral blood mononuclear cells (PBMCs), taken at new diagnosis, from a patient treated with antithyroid drugs. The V gene is TRBV11-2, the J gene TRBJ1-3; maybe TRBD1 (5 bases). The origin of this receptor is a female donor with Graves disease. CDR3 coding DNA: TGTGCCAGCAGCTCCCTAAAGGGGAGGCCTGGAAACACCATATATTTT. Residues: CASSSLKGRPGNTIYF. Looking up the rest from reference TRBV11-2 and TRBJ1-3 gives the full variable domain: EAGVAQSPRYKIIEKRQSVAFWCNPISGHATLYWYQQILGQGPKLLIQFQNNGVVDDSQLPKDRFSAERLKGVDSTLKIQPAKLEDSAVYLCASSSLKGRPGNTIYFGEGSWLTVV.